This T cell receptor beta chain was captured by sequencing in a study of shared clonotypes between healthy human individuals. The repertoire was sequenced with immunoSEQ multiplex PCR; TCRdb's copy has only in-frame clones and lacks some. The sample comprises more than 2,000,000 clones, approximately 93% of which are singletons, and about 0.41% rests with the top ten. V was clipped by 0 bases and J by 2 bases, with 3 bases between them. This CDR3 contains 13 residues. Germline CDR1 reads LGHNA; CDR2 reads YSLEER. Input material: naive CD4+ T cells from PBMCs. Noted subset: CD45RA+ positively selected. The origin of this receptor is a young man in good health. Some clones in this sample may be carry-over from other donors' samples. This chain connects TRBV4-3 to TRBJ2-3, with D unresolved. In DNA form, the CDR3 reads TGCGCCAGCAGCCAAGATCTCACAGATACGCAGTATTTT. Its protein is CASSQDLTDTQYF.